The rows below give T cell receptor beta chains drawn from one sample of a study of T-cell memory formation after mild COVID-19. TCRdb reprocessed the 5' RACE reads via MiXCR and lists one record per CDR3 protein. The sample lists a few hundred thousand distinct CDR3 sequences, 20% occurring once. The sequencing input was PBMCs or a T cell subset sorted from them (not recorded which). The source of these receptors is a young man who had mild COVID-19 (a few samples of this study predate the infection). Cell type and time point are not known. Both conserved end residues are part of each CDR3. Fields, in order: J gene, CDR3 length, clone size, D gene, V gene, CDR3 DNA, CDR3 protein. D genes are given only for firm matches. Clone size is stated in some rows and not others, as once, few, many or a class when expanded.

TRBJ2-3 15 few - TRBV7-2 TGTGCCAGCACCTACACGGGGGCTAGCACAGATACGCAGTATTTT CASTYTGASTDTQYF
TRBJ1-5 13 many - TRBV19 TGTGCCACCCATCCCGGGGGGAATCAGCCCCAGCATTTT CATHPGGNQPQHF
TRBJ1-6 15 few - TRBV7-2 TGTGCCAGCACCGGGGGCAGGGCACTAAATTCACCCCTCCACTTT CASTGGRALNSPLHF
TRBJ1-1 14 - - TRBV14 TGTGCCAGCAGCCAACCGGGGGTGATCACTGAAGCTTTCTTT CASSQPGVITEAFF
TRBJ1-5 15 few - TRBV5-1 TGCGCCAGCAGCTCTCGGACGGTCATTAATCAGCCCCAGCATTTT CASSSRTVINQPQHF
TRBJ2-7 15 few - TRBV4-3 TGCGCCAGCAGCCAAGAAGCCGGGGGCTTTTACGAGCAGTACTTC CASSQEAGGFYEQYF
TRBJ2-1 16 few TRBD2 TRBV20-1 TGCAGTGCTATGCGAACTAGCGGGGGTACCTACAATGAGCAGTTCTTC CSAMRTSGGTYNEQFF
TRBJ1-2 13 few - TRBV6-5 TGTGCCAGCGGGGACGGGCGAAACTATGGCTACACCTTC CASGDGRNYGYTF
TRBJ1-2 14 - - TRBV10-3 TGTGCCATCAGTGGGACCGCCCGGGACTATGGCTACACCTTC CAISGTARDYGYTF
TRBJ1-2 13 - - TRBV7-2 TGTGCCAGCAGCGCCCCTGTCCCCTATGGAAACACCTTC CASSAPVPYGNTF
TRBJ1-3 15 - - TRBV7-2 TGTGCCAGCAGCTCTAACTTTGGCACTGGAAACACCATATATTTT CASSSNFGTGNTIYF
TRBJ2-2 14 few - TRBV12-3/TRBV12-4 TGTGCCAGCAGGAACCGGGAAAACAGGGGGGAGCTGTTTTTT CASRNRENRGELFF
TRBJ2-7 18 - TRBD1 TRBV5-1 TGCGCCAGCAGCCCCGGGTGGAGGATGGGACAGGGGGCCTACGAGCAGTACTTC CASSPGWRMGQGAYEQYF
TRBJ2-5 13 - TRBD2 TRBV29-1 TGCAGCGTCAGCGGGGGGGCCGCGGAGACCCAGTACTTC CSVSGGAAETQYF
TRBJ1-3 17 - - TRBV20-1 TGCAGTGCTACCTCGTTTATCAATCCGGAGGTTGGAAACACCATATATTTT CSATSFINPEVGNTIYF
TRBJ1-2 16 few - TRBV6-5 TGTGCCAGCAGTTATAGTTCCGGGCCCGTTAACTATGGCTACACCTTC CASSYSSGPVNYGYTF
TRBJ2-3 14 - - TRBV4-1 TGCGCCAGCAGCCAAGTTGCAAGCACAGATACGCAGTATTTT CASSQVASTDTQYF
TRBJ2-5 12 few - TRBV20-1 TGCAGTGCTAGCCCCGGGGCGGAGACCCAGTACTTC CSASPGAETQYF
TRBJ2-3 14 many TRBD2 TRBV12-3/TRBV12-4 TGTGCCAGCAGCCCAAGCGGGGACACAGATACGCAGTATTTT CASSPSGDTDTQYF
TRBJ2-7 13 - - TRBV15 TGTGCCACCCGGGGGTTGGTCTCCTACGAGCAGTACTTC CATRGLVSYEQYF
TRBJ2-7 13 few TRBD1 TRBV29-1 TGCAGCGCCTTGGGACAGCCATTGTACGAGCAGTACTTC CSALGQPLYEQYF
TRBJ1-2 14 - - TRBV12-3/TRBV12-4 TGTGCCAGCAGTTTAGGAATGGCTAACTATGGCTACACCTTC CASSLGMANYGYTF
TRBJ2-5 16 - TRBD2 TRBV3-1 TGTGCCAGCAGCCAAGAGACTAGCGGACACCAAGAGACCCAGTACTTC CASSQETSGHQETQYF
TRBJ1-1 16 - - TRBV19 TGTGCCAGTAGCTCAAGGAAGGGAGGGGTGAACACTGAAGCTTTCTTT CASSSRKGGVNTEAFF
TRBJ2-1 13 few - TRBV24-1 TGTGCCACCAGTCAACCCGGGGGCAATGAGCAGTTCTTC CATSQPGGNEQFF
TRBJ2-1 16 - TRBD1 TRBV7-2 TGTGCCAGCAAACCCCCGGGGACAGGGGCGTGGAATGAGCAGTTCTTC CASKPPGTGAWNEQFF
TRBJ2-3 15 - - TRBV11-2 TGTGCCAGCACCCCGGCTCGGGGTGAGAGAGATACGCAGTATTTT CASTPARGERDTQYF
TRBJ1-1 12 - - TRBV6-5 TGTGCCAGCGCGAGGGGGGAGGCTGAAGCTTTCTTT CASARGEAEAFF
TRBJ1-1 14 few - TRBV7-9 TGTGCCAGTGGAGTGGCGGGGATGAACACTGAAGCTTTCTTT CASGVAGMNTEAFF
TRBJ1-1 12 - - TRBV20-1 TGCAGTGCTAGAGTCGCACGCACTGAAGCTTTCTTT CSARVARTEAFF
TRBJ2-1 17 - TRBD2 TRBV12-3/TRBV12-4 TGTGCCAGCAGTTTGGTTGTGGCGGCGGGGGAGTACAATGAGCAGTTCTTC CASSLVVAAGEYNEQFF
TRBJ1-1 18 - - TRBV5-1 TGCGCCAGCAGCTTCGGGCTCGAAGGGTTAGGCATGAACACTGAAGCTTTCTTT CASSFGLEGLGMNTEAFF
TRBJ1-2 12 - - TRBV7-2 TGTGCCAGTCCGGACGGAAACTATGGCTACACCTTC CASPDGNYGYTF
TRBJ1-6 16 few TRBD1 TRBV4-1 TGCGCCAGCAGCCGAGGACCGGGACAGGGTAATTCACCCCTCCACTTT CASSRGPGQGNSPLHF
TRBJ2-2 16 - TRBD1 TRBV4-1 TGCGCCAGCAGCCCCTCCGGGACAGGGGGCCCCGGGGAGCTGTTTTTT CASSPSGTGGPGELFF
TRBJ1-6 13 - - TRBV24-1 TGTGGGGGAAGGGTCGCCATAAGGTCACCCCTCCACTTT CGGRVAIRSPLHF
TRBJ1-1 12 few - TRBV12-3/TRBV12-4 TGTGCCAGCAGTAGGATGGGGACTGAAGCTTTCTTT CASSRMGTEAFF